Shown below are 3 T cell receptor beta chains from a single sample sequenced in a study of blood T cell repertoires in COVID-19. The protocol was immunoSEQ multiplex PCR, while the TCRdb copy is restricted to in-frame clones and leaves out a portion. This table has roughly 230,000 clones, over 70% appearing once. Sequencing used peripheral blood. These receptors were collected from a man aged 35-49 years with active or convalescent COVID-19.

This CDR3 is CASSYASGAGGIQYF. The CDR3 bases are TGCGCCAGCAGCTATGCCTCAGGGGCTGGTGGCATTCAGTACTTC. This chain joins TRBV4-1 and TRBJ2-4, with TRBD1 as a possible D gene (6 bases). In germline, CDR1 is MGHRA, CDR2 YSYEKL. The V gene lost 5 bases and the J gene lost 9 bases, with 20 bases spanning the gap. The CDR3 is 15 residues long.

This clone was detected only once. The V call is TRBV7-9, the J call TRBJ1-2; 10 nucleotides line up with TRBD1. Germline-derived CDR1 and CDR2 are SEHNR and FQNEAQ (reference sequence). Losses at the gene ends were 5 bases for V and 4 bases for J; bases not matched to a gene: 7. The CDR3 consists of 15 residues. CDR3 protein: CASSGGQGLAYGYTF. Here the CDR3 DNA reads TGTGCCAGCAGCGGGGGACAGGGGCTTGCCTATGGCTACACCTTC.

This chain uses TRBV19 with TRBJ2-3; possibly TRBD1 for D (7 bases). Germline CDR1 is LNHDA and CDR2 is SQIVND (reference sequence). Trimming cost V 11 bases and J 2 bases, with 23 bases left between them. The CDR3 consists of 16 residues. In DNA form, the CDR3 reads TGTGCCGCAGGGGGGCGTTTGGTGGGGAACACAGATACGCAGTATTTT. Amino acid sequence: CAAGGRLVGNTDTQYF.